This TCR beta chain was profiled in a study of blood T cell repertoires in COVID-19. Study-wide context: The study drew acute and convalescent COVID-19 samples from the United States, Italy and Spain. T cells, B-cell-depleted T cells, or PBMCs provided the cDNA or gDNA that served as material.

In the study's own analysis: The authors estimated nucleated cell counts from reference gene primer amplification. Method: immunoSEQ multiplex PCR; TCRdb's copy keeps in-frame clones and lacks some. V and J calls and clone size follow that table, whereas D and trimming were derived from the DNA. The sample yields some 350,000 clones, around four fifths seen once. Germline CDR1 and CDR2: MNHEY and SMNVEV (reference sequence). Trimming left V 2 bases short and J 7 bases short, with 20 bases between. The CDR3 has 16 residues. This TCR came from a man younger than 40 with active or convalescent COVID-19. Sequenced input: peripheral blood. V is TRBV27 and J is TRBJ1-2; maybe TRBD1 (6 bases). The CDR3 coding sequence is TGTGCCAGCAGTTTAGACAGGATGATGGATACTAGTGGCTACACCTTC. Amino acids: CASSLDRMMDTSGYTF.